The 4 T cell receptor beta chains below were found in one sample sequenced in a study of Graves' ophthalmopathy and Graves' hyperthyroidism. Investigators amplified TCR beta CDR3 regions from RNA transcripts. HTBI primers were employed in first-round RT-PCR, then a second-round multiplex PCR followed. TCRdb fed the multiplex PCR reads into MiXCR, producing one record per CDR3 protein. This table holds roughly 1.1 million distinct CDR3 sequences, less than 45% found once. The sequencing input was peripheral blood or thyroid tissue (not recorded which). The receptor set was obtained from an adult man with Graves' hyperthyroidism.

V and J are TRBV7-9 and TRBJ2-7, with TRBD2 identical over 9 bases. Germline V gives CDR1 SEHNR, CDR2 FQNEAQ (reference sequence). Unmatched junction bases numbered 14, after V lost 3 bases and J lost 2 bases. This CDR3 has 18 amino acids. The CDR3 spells CASSLRSAFAGGPYEQYF. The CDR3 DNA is TGTGCCAGCAGCTTGAGGTCGGCTTTCGCGGGAGGGCCCTACGAGCAGTACTTC.

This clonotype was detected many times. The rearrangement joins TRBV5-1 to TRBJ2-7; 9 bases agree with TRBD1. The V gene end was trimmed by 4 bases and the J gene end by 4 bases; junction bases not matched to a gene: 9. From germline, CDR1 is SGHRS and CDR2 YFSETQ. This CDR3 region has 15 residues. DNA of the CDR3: TGCGCCAGCAGCAATACGGGACAGGGATCTTACGAGCAGTACTTC. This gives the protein CASSNTGQGSYEQYF.

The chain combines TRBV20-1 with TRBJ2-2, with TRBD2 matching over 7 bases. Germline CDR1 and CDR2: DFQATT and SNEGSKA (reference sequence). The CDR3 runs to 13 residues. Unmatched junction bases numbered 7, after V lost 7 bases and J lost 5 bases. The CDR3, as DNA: TGCAGTGTAAGAGGTAGCGGGACCGGGGAGCTGTTTTTT. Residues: CSVRGSGTGELFF.

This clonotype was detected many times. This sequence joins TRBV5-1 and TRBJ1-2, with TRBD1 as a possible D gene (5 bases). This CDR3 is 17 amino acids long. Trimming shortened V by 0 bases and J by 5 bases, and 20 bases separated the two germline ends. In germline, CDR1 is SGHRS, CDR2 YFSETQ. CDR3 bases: TGCGCCAGCAGCTTGGCCTCGGGGCAGGTTGGAGGATATGGCTACACCTTC. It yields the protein CASSLASGQVGGYGYTF.